This TCR beta chain was sequenced in a study of T cell responses to AZD1222 COVID-19 vaccine. Sequencing used immunoSEQ multiplex PCR; TCRdb keeps in-frame clones, though not all of them. In the table there are 120,000 to 150,000 clones, approximately 88% of which are singletons. Germline V CDR1 and CDR2: SGHRS, YFSETQ. V dropped 0 bases and J dropped 7 bases, with 10 bases sitting between them. The CDR3 runs to 13 residues. The chain uses TRBV5-1 and TRBJ1-1; no reliable D call. The sequence was collected from an adult in good health. This specimen was peripheral blood, taken on day 0 of AZD1222 vaccination. The CDR3: CASSLGGTNEAFF. The DNA of the CDR3 is TGCGCCAGCAGCTTGGGGGGAACCAATGAAGCTTTCTTT.